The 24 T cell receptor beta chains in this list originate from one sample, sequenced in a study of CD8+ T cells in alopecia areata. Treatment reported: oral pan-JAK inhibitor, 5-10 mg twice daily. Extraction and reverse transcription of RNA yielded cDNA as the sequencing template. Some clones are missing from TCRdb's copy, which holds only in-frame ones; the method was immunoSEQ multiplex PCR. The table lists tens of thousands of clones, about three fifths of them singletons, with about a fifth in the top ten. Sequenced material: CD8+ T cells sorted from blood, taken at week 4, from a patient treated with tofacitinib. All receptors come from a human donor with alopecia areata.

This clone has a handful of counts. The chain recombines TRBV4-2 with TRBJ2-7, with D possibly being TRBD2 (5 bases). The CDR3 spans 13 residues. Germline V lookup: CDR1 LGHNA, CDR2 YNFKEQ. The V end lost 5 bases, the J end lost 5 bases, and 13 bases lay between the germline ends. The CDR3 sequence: CASSLVPRDEQYF. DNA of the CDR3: TGTGCCAGCAGCTTGGTCCCGAGGGACGAGCAGTACTTC.

The CDR3 loop is CASSQDLANEQFF. The DNA for the CDR3 is TGCGCCAGCAGCCAAGATCTCGCGAATGAGCAGTTCTTC. The chain carries TRBV4-3 and TRBJ2-1, with D unresolved. The ends were cut back, 0 bases at V and 7 bases at J, with 7 bases in the middle. Germline CDR1 reads LGHNA; CDR2 reads YSLEER. CDR3 length: 13 amino acids.

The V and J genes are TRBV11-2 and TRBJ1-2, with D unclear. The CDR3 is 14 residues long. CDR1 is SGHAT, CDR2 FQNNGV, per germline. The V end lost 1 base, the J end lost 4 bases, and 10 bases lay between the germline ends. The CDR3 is CASSLGTDPYGYTF. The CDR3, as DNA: TGTGCCAGCAGCTTAGGAACAGACCCCTATGGCTACACCTTC.

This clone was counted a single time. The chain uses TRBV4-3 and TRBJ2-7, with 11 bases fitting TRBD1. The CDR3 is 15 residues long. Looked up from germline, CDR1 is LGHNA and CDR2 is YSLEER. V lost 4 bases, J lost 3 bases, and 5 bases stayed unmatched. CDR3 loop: CASSLGTGGSYEQYF. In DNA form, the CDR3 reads TGCGCCAGCAGCCTAGGGACAGGGGGTAGCTACGAGCAGTACTTC.

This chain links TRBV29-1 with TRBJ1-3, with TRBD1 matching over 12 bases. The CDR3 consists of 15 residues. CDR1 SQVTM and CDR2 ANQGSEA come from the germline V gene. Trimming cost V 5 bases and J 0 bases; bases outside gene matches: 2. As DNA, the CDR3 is TGCAGCGTTTCGGGACAGGGGGCCTCTGGAAACACCATATATTTT. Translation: CSVSGQGASGNTIYF.

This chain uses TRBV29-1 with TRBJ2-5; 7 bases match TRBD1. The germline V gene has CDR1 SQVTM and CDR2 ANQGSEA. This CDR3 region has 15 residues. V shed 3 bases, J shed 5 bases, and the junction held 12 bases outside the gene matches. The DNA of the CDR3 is TGCAGCGTTGAGTTCGCCGGGACAGAGGGGGAGACCCAGTACTTC. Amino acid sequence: CSVEFAGTEGETQYF.

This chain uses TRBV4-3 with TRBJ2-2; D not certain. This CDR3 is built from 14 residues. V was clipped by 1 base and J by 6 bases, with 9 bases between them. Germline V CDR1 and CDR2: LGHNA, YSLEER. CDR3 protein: CASSQARISGELFF. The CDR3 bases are TGCGCCAGCAGCCAAGCGCGGATATCCGGGGAGCTGTTTTTT.

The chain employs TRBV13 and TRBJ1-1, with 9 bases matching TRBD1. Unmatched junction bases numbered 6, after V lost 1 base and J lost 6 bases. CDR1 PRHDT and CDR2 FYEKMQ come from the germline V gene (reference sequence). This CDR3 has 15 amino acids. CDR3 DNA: TGTGCCAGCAGCTTAGCGGGACAGGGACGGGCTGAAGCTTTCTTT. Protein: CASSLAGQGRAEAFF.

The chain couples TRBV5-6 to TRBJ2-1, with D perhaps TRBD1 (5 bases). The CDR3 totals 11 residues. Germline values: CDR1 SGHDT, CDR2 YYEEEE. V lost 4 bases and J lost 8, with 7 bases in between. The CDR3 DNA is TGTGCCAGCAGCAAAGGGGATGAGCAGTTCTTC. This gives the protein CASSKGDEQFF.

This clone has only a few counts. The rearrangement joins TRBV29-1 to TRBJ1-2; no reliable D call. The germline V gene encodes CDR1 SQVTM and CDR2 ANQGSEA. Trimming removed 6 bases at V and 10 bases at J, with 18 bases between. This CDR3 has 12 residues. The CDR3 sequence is CSVEGGRGYYTF. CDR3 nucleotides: TGCAGCGTGGAGGGCGGACGCGGTTACTACACCTTC.

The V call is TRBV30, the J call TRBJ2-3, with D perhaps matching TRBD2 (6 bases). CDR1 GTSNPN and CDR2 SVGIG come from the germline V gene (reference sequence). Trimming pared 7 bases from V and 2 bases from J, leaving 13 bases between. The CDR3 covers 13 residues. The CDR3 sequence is CASLGGSTDTQYF. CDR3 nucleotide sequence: TGTGCCTCCCTCGGGGGTTCCACAGATACGCAGTATTTT.

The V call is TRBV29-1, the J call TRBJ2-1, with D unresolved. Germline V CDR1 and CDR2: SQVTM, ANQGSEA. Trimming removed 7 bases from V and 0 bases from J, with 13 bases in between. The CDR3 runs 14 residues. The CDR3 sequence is CSAQAKSSYNEQFF. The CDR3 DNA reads TGCAGCGCTCAAGCGAAAAGCTCCTACAATGAGCAGTTCTTC.

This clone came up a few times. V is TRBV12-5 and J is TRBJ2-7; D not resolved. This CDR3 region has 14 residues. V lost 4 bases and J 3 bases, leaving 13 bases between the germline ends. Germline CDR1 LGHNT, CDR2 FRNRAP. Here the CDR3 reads CASGSPALNYEQYF. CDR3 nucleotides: TGTGCTAGTGGTTCCCCTGCCCTGAACTACGAGCAGTACTTC.

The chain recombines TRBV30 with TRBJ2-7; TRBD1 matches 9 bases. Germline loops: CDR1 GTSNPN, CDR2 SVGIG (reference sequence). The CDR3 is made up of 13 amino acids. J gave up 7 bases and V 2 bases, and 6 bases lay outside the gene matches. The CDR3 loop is CAWSPGTGREQYF. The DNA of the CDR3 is TGTGCCTGGAGTCCCGGGACAGGGAGGGAGCAGTACTTC.

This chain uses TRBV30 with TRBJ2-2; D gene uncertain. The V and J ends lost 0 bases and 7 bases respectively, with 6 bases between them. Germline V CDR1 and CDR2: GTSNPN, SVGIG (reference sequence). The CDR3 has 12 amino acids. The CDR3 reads CAWSVQNGELFF. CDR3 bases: TGTGCCTGGAGTGTACAGAACGGGGAGCTGTTTTTT.

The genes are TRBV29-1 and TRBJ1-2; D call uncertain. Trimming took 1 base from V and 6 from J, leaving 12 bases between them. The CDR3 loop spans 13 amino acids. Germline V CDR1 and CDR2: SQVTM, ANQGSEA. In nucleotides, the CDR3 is TGCAGCGTTGAAGGGGAGGTGGGGAATGGCTACACCTTC. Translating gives CSVEGEVGNGYTF.

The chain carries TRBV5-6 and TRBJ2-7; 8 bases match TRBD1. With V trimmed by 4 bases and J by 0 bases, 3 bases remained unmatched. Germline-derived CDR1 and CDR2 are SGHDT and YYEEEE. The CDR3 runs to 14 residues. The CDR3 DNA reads TGTGCCAGCAGCCCGACAGGGGACTCCTACGAGCAGTACTTC. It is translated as CASSPTGDSYEQYF.

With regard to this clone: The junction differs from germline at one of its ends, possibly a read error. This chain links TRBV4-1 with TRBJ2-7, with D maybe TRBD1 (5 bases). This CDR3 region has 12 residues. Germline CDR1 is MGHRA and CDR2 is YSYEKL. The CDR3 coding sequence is TGTGCCAGCAGCTTAGGGGCCTACGAGCAGTACTTC. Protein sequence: CASSLGAYEQYF.

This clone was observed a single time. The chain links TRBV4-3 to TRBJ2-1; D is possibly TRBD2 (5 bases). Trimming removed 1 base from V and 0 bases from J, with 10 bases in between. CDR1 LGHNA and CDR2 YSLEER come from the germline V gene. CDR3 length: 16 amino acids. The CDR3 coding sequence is TGCGCCAGCAGCCAAGTTTGGGAGAGCTCCTACAATGAGCAGTTCTTC. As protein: CASSQVWESSYNEQFF.

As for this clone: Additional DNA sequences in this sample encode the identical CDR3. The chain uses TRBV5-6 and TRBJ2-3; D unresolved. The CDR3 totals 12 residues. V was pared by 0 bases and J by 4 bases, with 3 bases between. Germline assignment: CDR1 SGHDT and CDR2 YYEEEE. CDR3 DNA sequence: TGTGCCAGCAGCTTGGCAGCAGATACGCAGTATTTT. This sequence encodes CASSLAADTQYF.

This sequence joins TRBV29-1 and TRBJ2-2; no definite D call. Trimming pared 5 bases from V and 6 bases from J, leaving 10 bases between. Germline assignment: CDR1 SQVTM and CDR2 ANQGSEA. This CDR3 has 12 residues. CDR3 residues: CSVLGQAGELFF. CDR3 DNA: TGCAGCGTTTTAGGCCAGGCCGGGGAGCTGTTTTTT.

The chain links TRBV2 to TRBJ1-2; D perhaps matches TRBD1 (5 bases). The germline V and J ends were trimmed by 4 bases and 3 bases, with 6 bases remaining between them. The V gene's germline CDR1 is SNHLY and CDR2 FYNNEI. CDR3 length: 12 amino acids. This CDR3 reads CASSGGDYGYTF. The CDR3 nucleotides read TGTGCCAGCAGTGGGGGGGACTATGGCTACACCTTC.

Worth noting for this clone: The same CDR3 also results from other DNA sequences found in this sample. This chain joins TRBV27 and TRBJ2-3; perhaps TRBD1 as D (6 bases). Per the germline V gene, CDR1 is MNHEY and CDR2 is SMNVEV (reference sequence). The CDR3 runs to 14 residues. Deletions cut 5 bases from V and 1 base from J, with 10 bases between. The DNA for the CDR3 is TGTGCCAGCAGTGCCTACAGGGGCACAGATACGCAGTATTTT. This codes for CASSAYRGTDTQYF.

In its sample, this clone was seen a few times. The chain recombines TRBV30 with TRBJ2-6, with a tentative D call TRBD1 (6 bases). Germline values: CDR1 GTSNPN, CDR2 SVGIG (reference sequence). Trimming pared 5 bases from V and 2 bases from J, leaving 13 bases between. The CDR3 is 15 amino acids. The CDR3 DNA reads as TGTGCCTGGTTCCACAGGGCCACTGGGGCCAACGTCCTGACTTTC. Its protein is CAWFHRATGANVLTF.